This is a list of T cell receptor beta chains from one sample in a study of shared clonotypes between healthy human individuals. Using immunoSEQ multiplex PCR, the repertoire was profiled, and TCRdb retains in-frame clones only, with some absent. The sample includes around 2.1 million clones, 85% to 95% seen only once; the top ten take more than 1.5%. Sequenced material: naive CD8+ T cells from PBMCs. The receptors derive from a man younger than 35 in good health. Some clones in this sample may be carry-over from other donors' samples. The conserved cysteine and the conserved F or W are not part of the CDR3 here. The size of a clone is reported for some rows only, either as once, few or many, or as a class for expanded clones.

clone_size	v_call	j_call	cdr3_aa
NA	TRBV7-2	TRBJ2-5	ASSLTSGRAWETQY
once	TRBV11-3	TRBJ1-2	ASSWRQGGPGYT
NA	TRBV7-8	TRBJ1-2	ASSLWRDYGYT
NA	TRBV29-1	TRBJ1-1	SVVGAYGAF
once	TRBV11-2	TRBJ2-3	ASSLVSTGTDTQY
once	TRBV28	TRBJ2-7	ASSPQLHYEQY
NA	TRBV5-1	TRBJ2-5	ASSYLAAFGEQY
once	TRBV5-4	TRBJ2-7	ASSLEYRGIAYEQY
few	TRBV7-9	TRBJ2-7	ASSLGAYEQY
once	TRBV9	TRBJ2-1	ASSASGVNNEQF
NA	TRBV5-6	TRBJ1-6	ASSWTGTGSPLH
NA	TRBV27	TRBJ2-4	ASSPQLAGVGGKNIQY
NA	TRBV25-1	TRBJ2-2	ASSESGGATGELF
NA	TRBV15	TRBJ2-1	ATSRDRDSGAVEQF
NA	TRBV9	TRBJ2-3	ASSVDRGFADTQY
NA	TRBV7-9	TRBJ2-7	ASTPGDRGYEQY
NA	TRBV6-4	TRBJ2-5	AAAQGAVFAETQY
NA	TRBV27	TRBJ2-7	ASRPTGNYEQY
NA	TRBV4-3	TRBJ1-2	ASSRSLRDSIYGYT
NA	TRBV28	TRBJ2-5	ASSSFPGQQETQY
NA	TRBV19	TRBJ1-2	AKLGSAGYT
NA	TRBV19	TRBJ1-2	ASRPGQGPGYGYT
NA	TRBV6-5	TRBJ2-1	ASSYSLVGSYNEQF
NA	TRBV14	TRBJ2-5	ASSHGDGGRETQY
few	TRBV27	TRBJ1-1	ASSLDRFTEAF
NA	TRBV4-3	TRBJ2-1	ASSQDEGGWEQF
NA	TRBV27	TRBJ2-7	ASSFRDSPYEQY
NA	TRBV13	TRBJ2-7	ASSLGSGRNEQY
NA	TRBV7-2	TRBJ2-3	ASSLFERESDTQY
NA	TRBV9	TRBJ2-2	ASSVRSGSRTGELF
once	TRBV28	TRBJ2-7	ASSYDSREQY
NA	TRBV9	TRBJ2-1	ASSALLAGSNEQF
NA	TRBV27	TRBJ2-2	ASTLWGLGAGELF
NA	TRBV11-3	TRBJ2-5	ASSPHFQETQY
NA	TRBV7-9	TRBJ2-5	ASSPGQGYGETQY
NA	TRBV27	TRBJ2-7	ASSLWGPYEQY
NA	TRBV11-2	TRBJ2-7	ASSLASRGREQY
NA	TRBV5-1	TRBJ2-7	ASSLTGTSYEQY
once	TRBV7-9	TRBJ2-1	ASSLAAGELF
NA	TRBV27	TRBJ2-7	ASSLVQREASYEQY
NA	TRBV29-1	NA	SVGGYYEQY
NA	TRBV7-6	TRBJ2-7	ASSLGRAVEQY
NA	TRBV28	TRBJ2-3	ASRTGTTSLNTQY
NA	TRBV7-6	TRBJ2-2	ASSLNRKEPLSNTGELF
NA	TRBV4-1	TRBJ1-2	ASSQEPIYGYT
NA	TRBV19	TRBJ1-2	ASSAARDSHGYT
NA	TRBV7-9	TRBJ2-1	ASSPEPNEQF
few	TRBV30	TRBJ1-1	AWKGGTNTEAF